Listed here is a single TCR beta chain. Antigen: not known. Use of 60 Vbeta and 13 Jbeta primers characterized the PCR. The repertoire was sequenced with immunoSEQ multiplex PCR; TCRdb's copy has only in-frame clones and lacks some. Found here are under 150,000 clones, less than 85% of them singletons; the top ten hold approximately 8.3%. CDR1 and CDR2 from the germline V gene are LGHNA and YSLEER. With V trimmed by 4 bases and J by 7 bases, 8 bases remained unmatched. The CDR3 totals 15 residues. This sample is part of a study of cytomegalovirus exposure and HLA in healthy donors. Study observations and caveats: With DRB1 most and HLA-C fewest, TCR association rates differed between HLA loci in a later analysis. Later analysis identified several of the most significant clusters that appeared linked to common viral pathogens.

The receptor comes from a woman in her forties or fifties in good health and CMV-seropositive. This chain links TRBV4-3 with TRBJ1-2; 11 bases line up with TRBD1. Source material: PBMCs. The CDR3 DNA sequence: TGCGCCAGCAGCCTTCACGGACAGGGGGCTGGTGGCTACACCTTC. This sequence encodes CASSLHGQGAGGYTF.